The TCR beta chain under discussion was sequenced for a study of cytomegalovirus exposure and HLA in healthy donors. General study findings and limits: Among the most significant clusters, several appeared linked to common viral pathogens in a later analysis. The study assumed roughly uniform donor sequencing depth for presence/absence analyses. Donors belonging to an Asian-associated ancestry cluster reportedly showed fewer N-insertions in productive TCRs than the roughly 670-donor mean, according to what a later analysis found.

60 Vbeta and 13 Jbeta primers were used in PCR. Assay used: immunoSEQ multiplex PCR; TCRdb lists only in-frame clones, some missing. Here the sample spans a few hundred thousand clones, about 93% being singletons. V lost 3 bases to trimming and J lost 1 base, with 22 bases between them. The CDR3 contains 18 residues. CDR1 is SGDLS and CDR2 is YYNGEE in the germline V gene. With regard to this clone: Its antigen is currently unknown.

This sequence originates from a girl aged 2 to 9 in good health and CMV-seronegative. The sample was PBMCs. V and J are TRBV9 and TRBJ1-1; D not certain. The CDR3 DNA follows: TGTGCCAGCAGCGCTTTCTTGGGCTCACGCCTCGAGAACACTGAAGCTTTCTTT. This gives the protein CASSAFLGSRLENTEAFF.